The 22 T cell receptor beta chains below all came from one sample that was sequenced in a study of long-term antiretroviral therapy in people with HIV. immunoSEQ v3.0 was run at survey level. Clones were read by immunoSEQ multiplex PCR, and TCRdb kept only the in-frame ones, dropping some. The top ten hold around 5% of the sample, which has approximately 45,000 clones, roughly 86% seen once. Sample: unsorted PBMCs, taken 0.1 years before starting antiretroviral therapy. All receptors derive from a woman aged 45-65 years with HIV.

This clone has a single count. Germline and junction disagree at one end, which may indicate a read error. The same CDR3 can be traced to other DNA sequences in this sample. The chain employs TRBV29-1 and TRBJ2-2, with D perhaps TRBD1 (6 bases). Per germline, CDR1 SQVTM and CDR2 ANQGSEA. The CDR3 is 14 amino acids. CDR3: CSVDLGAGTGELFF. The CDR3 nucleotides are TGTAGCGTTGATTTGGGGGCAGGCACCGGGGAGCTGTTTTTT.

The rearrangement joins TRBV2 to TRBJ1-1; D is uncertain. CDR1 and CDR2 from the germline V gene are SNHLY and FYNNEI. This CDR3 is built from 14 residues. Trimming took 7 bases from V and 1 from J, leaving 13 bases between them. For the CDR3, the DNA is TGTGCCAGCATCCAGGCTAAACCGAACACTGAAGCTTTCTTT. As protein: CASIQAKPNTEAFF.

The chain employs TRBV6-9 and TRBJ2-5; 7 bases fit TRBD1. Germline-derived CDR1 and CDR2 are MNHGY and SVAAGI. This CDR3 has 13 amino acids. V lost 11 bases to trimming and J lost 4 bases; unmatched junction nucleotides: 10. CDR3 sequence reads: CAVQITGAETQYF. DNA of the CDR3: TGTGCCGTACAAATTACAGGGGCAGAGACCCAGTACTTC.

The chain has TRBV6-1 and TRBJ2-6; no reliable D call. This CDR3 contains 13 residues. V lost 6 bases and J 2 bases, leaving 5 bases between the germline ends. Germline V gene sequence: CDR1 MNHNS, CDR2 SASEGT. The CDR3 nucleotides are TGTGCCAGCAGGGTCGCTGGGGCCAACGTCCTGACTTTC. Translation gives CASRVAGANVLTF.

The chain couples TRBV27 to TRBJ2-3; TRBD2 matches at 10 bases. Germline-derived CDR1 and CDR2 are MNHEY and SMNVEV (reference sequence). The CDR3 is made up of 16 amino acids. V gave up 5 bases and J gave up 2 bases; unmatched junction bases: 7. The CDR3 sequence is CASSLLAGAFTDTQYF. The DNA for the CDR3 is TGTGCCAGCAGTCTCCTAGCGGGGGCCTTCACAGATACGCAGTATTTT.

The chain carries TRBV7-8 and TRBJ1-5, with D maybe TRBD1 (5 bases). The CDR3 extends over 15 amino acids. Germline CDR1 reads SGHVS; CDR2 reads FQNEAQ. V lost 1 base and J lost 3, with 10 bases in between. In DNA form, the CDR3 reads TGTGCCAGCAGCTTAGATGTTGGGGCCAATCAGCCCCAGCATTTT. Translation: CASSLDVGANQPQHF.

The chain has TRBV5-1 and TRBJ2-2; weak D call: TRBD1 (6 bases). Trimming took 4 bases from V and 0 from J, leaving 10 bases between them. Germline CDR1 is SGHRS and CDR2 is YFSETQ. The CDR3 sequence is 15 residues long. The CDR3 nucleotides are TGCGCCAGCAGCCCCACAGGGTCGAACACCGGGGAGCTGTTTTTT. Translated: CASSPTGSNTGELFF.

The rearrangement links TRBV5-4 to TRBJ1-1; the D is unclear. Deletions cut 0 bases from V and 2 bases from J, with 11 bases between. The germline gives CDR1 SGHNT, CDR2 YYREEE (reference sequence). The CDR3 spans 15 residues. This chain's CDR3 is CASSLDSRANTEAFF. In DNA, the CDR3 is TGTGCCAGCAGCTTGGACAGTCGGGCTAACACTGAAGCTTTCTTT.

V gene TRBV10-3 combines with J gene TRBJ2-1; a possible D gene is TRBD2 (5 bases). The V gene's germline CDR1 is ENHRY and CDR2 SYGVKD. Deletions cut 2 bases from V and 6 bases from J, with 11 bases between. The CDR3 length is 14 residues. DNA for the CDR3: TGTGCCATCAGTGAGCCTAGCCTACCCAATGAGCAGTTCTTC. It translates to CAISEPSLPNEQFF.

The chain has TRBV29-1 and TRBJ2-5; 7 bases line up with TRBD1. Germline values: CDR1 SQVTM, CDR2 ANQGSEA. The V gene end was trimmed by 7 bases and the J gene end by 3 bases; junction bases not matched to a gene: 2. The CDR3 contains 11 residues. This chain's CDR3 is CSGDREETQYF. DNA of the CDR3: TGCAGCGGGGACAGAGAAGAGACCCAGTACTTC.

The gene calls are TRBV6-6 and TRBJ1-1; no definite D call. CDR1 is MNHNY and CDR2 is SVGAGI in the germline V gene (reference sequence). Trimming left V 2 bases short and J 0 bases short, with 10 bases between. This CDR3 is 15 amino acids long. The chain's CDR3 is CASSYPKDLNTEAFF. The DNA for the CDR3 is TGTGCCAGCAGTTACCCCAAGGATCTGAACACTGAAGCTTTCTTT.

V and J are TRBV5-1 and TRBJ1-4, with TRBD1 identical over 11 bases. With V trimmed by 3 bases and J by 4 bases, 5 bases remained unmatched. From germline, CDR1 is SGHRS and CDR2 YFSETQ. The CDR3 consists of 16 residues. CDR3 DNA: TGCGCCAGCAGCTCCGGACAGGGGGCGGGTAATGAAAAACTGTTTTTT. Its protein is CASSSGQGAGNEKLFF.

The CDR3 sequence is CAIRTGTSNSYEQYF. For the CDR3, the DNA is TGTGCCATCAGGACCGGGACAAGCAATTCCTACGAGCAGTACTTC. The chain is built from TRBV10-3 and TRBJ2-7, with D possibly being TRBD1 (6 bases). V was pared by 6 bases and J by 1 base, with 16 bases between. Germline V gene data show CDR1 as ENHRY and CDR2 as SYGVKD. The CDR3 has 15 residues.

V gene TRBV6-5 combines with J gene TRBJ1-1; D call uncertain. V gave up 0 bases and J gave up 10 bases, with 12 bases separating them. This CDR3 has 13 residues. The germline V gene has CDR1 MNHEY and CDR2 SVGAGI. The CDR3 nucleotides are TGTGCCAGCAGTTACTCAGGGAGGGTAGGAGCTTTCTTT. Amino acids: CASSYSGRVGAFF.

The rearrangement links TRBV7-9 to TRBJ2-5, with 7 bases that match TRBD1. Germline V gene sequence: CDR1 SEHNR, CDR2 FQNEAQ (reference sequence). The CDR3 runs to 15 residues. Germline trimming cut 5 bases from V and 1 base from J; bases unmatched to any gene: 7. CDR3 loop: CASSHRQGTQETQYF. DNA for the CDR3: TGTGCCAGCAGCCATCGACAGGGCACCCAAGAGACCCAGTACTTC.

The V gene is TRBV4-2, the J gene TRBJ2-1; 9 nucleotides line up with TRBD2. CDR3 length: 20 amino acids. Losses at the gene ends were 0 bases for V and 2 bases for J; bases not matched to a gene: 14. Germline loops: CDR1 LGHNA, CDR2 YNFKEQ. CDR3 nucleotides: TGTGCCAGCAGCCAAGATTCAAGCGGGGGGTCGTCCATGCCCTACAATGAGCAGTTCTTC. This translates into CASSQDSSGGSSMPYNEQFF.

This clone was observed a handful of times. The chain links TRBV2 to TRBJ2-1; D possibly uses TRBD1 or TRBD2 (5 bases each). Per germline, CDR1 SNHLY and CDR2 FYNNEI. The length of the CDR3 is 12 residues. Deletions cut 5 bases from V and 10 bases from J, with 12 bases between. CDR3 in DNA: TGTGCCAGCAGTTTAGGTTGGGGGGAGCAGTTCTTC. Its translation is CASSLGWGEQFF.

This rearrangement joins TRBV6-6 to TRBJ1-2; D not certain. CDR1 is MNHNY and CDR2 is SVGAGI in the germline V gene (reference sequence). V was clipped by 8 bases and J by 2 bases, with 15 bases between them. The CDR3 covers 14 residues. The CDR3 is CASGLTDTNYGYTF. The CDR3, as DNA: TGTGCCAGCGGACTAACGGATACGAACTATGGCTACACCTTC.

For the CDR3, the DNA is TGTGCCAGCACTCCTTTGGGCGGGGGGGCCTCCAATGAGCAGTTCTTC. It codes for CASTPLGGGASNEQFF. The genes are TRBV7-9 and TRBJ2-1; 9 positions agree with TRBD2. The ends lost 7 bases at V and 6 bases at J; junction bases unmatched: 13. In germline, CDR1 is SEHNR, CDR2 FQNEAQ (reference sequence). This CDR3 comprises 16 residues.

The rearrangement joins TRBV11-2 to TRBJ2-5; 7 bases map to TRBD2. The assigned J gene may be wrong: the sequence end matches TRBJ2-7 better. Germline-derived CDR1 and CDR2 are SGHAT and FQNNGV. This CDR3 comprises 16 residues. CDR3 protein: CASSLDEAGEADEQYF. In DNA form, the CDR3 reads TGTGCCAGCAGCTTAGATGAGGCGGGGGAAGCGGACGAGCAGTACTTC.

The chain couples TRBV6-1 to TRBJ2-7, with 8 positions matching TRBD1. Trimming at V came to 7 bases and at J to 3 bases, leaving 2 bases not matched to a gene. Looked up from germline, CDR1 is MNHNS and CDR2 is SASEGT. This CDR3 has 12 amino acids. CDR3 loop: CASKGQDYEQYF. CDR3 DNA sequence: TGTGCCAGCAAGGGACAGGACTACGAGCAGTACTTC.

The chain couples TRBV7-2 to TRBJ1-1, with 9 bases matching TRBD1. V lost 10 bases to trimming and J lost 0 bases; unmatched junction nucleotides: 6. The CDR3 is 14 residues long. In germline, CDR1 is SGHTA, CDR2 FQGNSA. This chain's CDR3 is CATTGGGMNTEAFF. In nucleotides, the CDR3 is TGTGCCACAACAGGGGGCGGAATGAACACTGAAGCTTTCTTT.